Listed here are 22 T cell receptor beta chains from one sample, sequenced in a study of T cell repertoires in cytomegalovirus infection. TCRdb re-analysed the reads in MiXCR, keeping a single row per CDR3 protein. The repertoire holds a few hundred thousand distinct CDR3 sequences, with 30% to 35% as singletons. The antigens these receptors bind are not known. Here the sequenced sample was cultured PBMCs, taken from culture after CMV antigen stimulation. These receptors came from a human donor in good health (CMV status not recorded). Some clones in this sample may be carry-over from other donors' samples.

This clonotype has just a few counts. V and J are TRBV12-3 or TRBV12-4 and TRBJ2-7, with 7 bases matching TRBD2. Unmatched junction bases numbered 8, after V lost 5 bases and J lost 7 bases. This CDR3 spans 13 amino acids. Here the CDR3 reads CASSPRLAGEQYF. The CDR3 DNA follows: TGTGCCAGCAGTCCTCGACTAGCAGGGGAGCAGTACTTC.

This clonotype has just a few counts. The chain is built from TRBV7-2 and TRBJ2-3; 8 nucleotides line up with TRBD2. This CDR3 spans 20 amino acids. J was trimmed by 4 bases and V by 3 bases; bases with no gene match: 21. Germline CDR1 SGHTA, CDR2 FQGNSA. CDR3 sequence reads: CASSFVPLLSGSPESDTQYF. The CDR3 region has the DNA TGTGCCAGCAGCTTTGTTCCCCTTTTAAGCGGGAGTCCGGAGTCAGATACGCAGTATTTT.

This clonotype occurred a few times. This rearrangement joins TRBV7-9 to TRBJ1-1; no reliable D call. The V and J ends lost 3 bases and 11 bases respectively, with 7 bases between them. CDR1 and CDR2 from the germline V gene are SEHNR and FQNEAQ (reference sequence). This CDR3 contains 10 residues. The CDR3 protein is CASSFIGAFF. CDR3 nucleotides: TGTGCCAGCAGCTTTATTGGCGCTTTCTTT.

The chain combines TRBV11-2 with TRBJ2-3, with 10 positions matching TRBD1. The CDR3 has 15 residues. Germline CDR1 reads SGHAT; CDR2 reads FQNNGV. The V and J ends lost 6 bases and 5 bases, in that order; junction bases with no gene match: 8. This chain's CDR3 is CASSRIGQGEDTQYF. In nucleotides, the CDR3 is TGTGCCAGCAGTCGTATTGGACAGGGGGAAGATACGCAGTATTTT.

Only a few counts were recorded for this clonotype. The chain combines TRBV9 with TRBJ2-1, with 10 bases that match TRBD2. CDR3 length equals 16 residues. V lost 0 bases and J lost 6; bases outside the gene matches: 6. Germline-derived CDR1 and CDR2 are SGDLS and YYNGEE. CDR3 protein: CASSVATSGFPNEQFF. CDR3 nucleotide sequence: TGTGCCAGCAGCGTAGCGACTAGCGGGTTCCCCAATGAGCAGTTCTTC.

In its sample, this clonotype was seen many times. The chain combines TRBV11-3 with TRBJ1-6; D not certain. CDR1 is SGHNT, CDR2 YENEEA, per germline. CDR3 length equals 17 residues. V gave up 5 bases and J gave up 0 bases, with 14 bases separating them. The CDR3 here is CASSPGRTSSYNSPLHF. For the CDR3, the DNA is TGTGCCAGCAGCCCTGGACGGACGAGCTCCTATAATTCACCCCTCCACTTT.

The CDR3 protein is CASSQVGSYGYTF. The CDR3 coding sequence is TGCGCCAGCAGCCAAGTAGGCTCATATGGCTACACCTTC. The rearrangement links TRBV4-1 to TRBJ1-2; no clear D gene. With 1 base removed from V and 5 bases from J, the gap between germline ends came to 8 bases. Germline-derived CDR1 and CDR2 are MGHRA and YSYEKL. The CDR3 covers 13 residues.

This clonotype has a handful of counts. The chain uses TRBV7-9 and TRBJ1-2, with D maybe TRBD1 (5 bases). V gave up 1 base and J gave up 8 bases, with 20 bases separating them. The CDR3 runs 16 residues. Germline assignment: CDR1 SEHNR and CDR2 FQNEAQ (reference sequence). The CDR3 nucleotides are TGTGCCAGCAGCTTAGATGGGGGGACCTCCCCCCACGGCTACACCTTC. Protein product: CASSLDGGTSPHGYTF.

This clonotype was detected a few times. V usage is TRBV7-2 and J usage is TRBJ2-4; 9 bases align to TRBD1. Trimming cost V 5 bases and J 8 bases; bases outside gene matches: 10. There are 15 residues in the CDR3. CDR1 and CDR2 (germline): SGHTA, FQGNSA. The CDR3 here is CASSPAGQGGDIQYF. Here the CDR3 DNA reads TGTGCCAGCAGCCCAGCGGGACAGGGAGGGGACATTCAGTACTTC.

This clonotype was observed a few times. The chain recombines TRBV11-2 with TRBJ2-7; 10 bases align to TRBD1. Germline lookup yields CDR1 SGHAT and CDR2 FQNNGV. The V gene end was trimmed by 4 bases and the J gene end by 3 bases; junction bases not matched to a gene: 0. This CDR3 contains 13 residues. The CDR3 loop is CASSWTGGYEQYV. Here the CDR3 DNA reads TGTGCCAGCAGCTGGACAGGGGGCTACGAGCAGTACGTC.

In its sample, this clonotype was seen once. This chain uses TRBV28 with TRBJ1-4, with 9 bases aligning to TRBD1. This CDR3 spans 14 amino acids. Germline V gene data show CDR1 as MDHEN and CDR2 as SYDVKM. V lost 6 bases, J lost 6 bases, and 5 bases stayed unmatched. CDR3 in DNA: TGTGCCAGCAGCTCGGGACAGGGAGATGAAAAACTGTTTTTT. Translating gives CASSSGQGDEKLFF.

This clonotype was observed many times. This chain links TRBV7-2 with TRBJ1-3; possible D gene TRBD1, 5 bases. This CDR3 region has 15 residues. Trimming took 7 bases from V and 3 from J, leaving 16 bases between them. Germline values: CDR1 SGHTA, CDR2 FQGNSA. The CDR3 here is CASTLAGVYGNTIYF. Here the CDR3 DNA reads TGTGCCAGCACCTTGGCGGGGGTATATGGAAACACCATATATTTT.

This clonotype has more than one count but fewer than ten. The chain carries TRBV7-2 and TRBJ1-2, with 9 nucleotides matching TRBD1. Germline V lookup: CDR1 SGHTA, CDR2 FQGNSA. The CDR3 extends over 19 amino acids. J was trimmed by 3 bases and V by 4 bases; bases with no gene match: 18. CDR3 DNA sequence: TGTGCCAGCAGCTCAACACCCGGGACAGGGTATTTCGTCGACTATGGCTACACCTTC. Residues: CASSSTPGTGYFVDYGYTF. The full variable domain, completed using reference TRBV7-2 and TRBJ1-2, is GAGVSQSPSNKVTEKGKDVELRCDPISGHTALYWYRQSLGQGLEFLIYFQGNSAPDKSGLPSDRFSAERTGGSVSTLTIQRTQQEDSAVYLCASSSTPGTGYFVDYGYTFGSGTRLTVV.

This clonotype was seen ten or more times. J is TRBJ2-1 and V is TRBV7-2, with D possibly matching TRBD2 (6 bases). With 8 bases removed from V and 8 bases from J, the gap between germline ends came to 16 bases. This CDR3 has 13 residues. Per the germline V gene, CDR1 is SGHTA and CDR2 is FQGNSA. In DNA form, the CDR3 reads TGTGCCAGCGGATTCACCGGAGGGGATGAGCAGTTCTTC. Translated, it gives CASGFTGGDEQFF.

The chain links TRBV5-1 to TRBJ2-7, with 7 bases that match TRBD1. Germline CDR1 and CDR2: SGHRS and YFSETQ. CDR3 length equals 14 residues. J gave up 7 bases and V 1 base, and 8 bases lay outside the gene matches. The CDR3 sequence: CASSLTRQGQEQYV. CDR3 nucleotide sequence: TGCGCCAGCAGCTTGACCCGACAGGGACAGGAGCAGTACGTC.

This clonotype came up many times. CDR3 amino acids: CASSPGKGGPFSYEQYF. CDR3 sequence (DNA): TGCGCCAGCAGCCCGGGTAAAGGGGGTCCTTTCTCCTACGAGCAGTACTTC. The chain joins TRBV4-3 to TRBJ2-7; TRBD1 might be the D (6 bases). V was clipped by 4 bases and J by 0 bases, with 19 bases between them. There are 17 residues in the CDR3. Looked up from germline, CDR1 is LGHNA and CDR2 is YSLEER.

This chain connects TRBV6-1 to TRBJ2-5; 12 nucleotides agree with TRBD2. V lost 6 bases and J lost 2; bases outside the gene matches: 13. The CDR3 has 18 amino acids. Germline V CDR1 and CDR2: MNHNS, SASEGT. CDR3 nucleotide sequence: TGTGCCAGCAGACGTTCCTCGTGGACTAGCGGGAAGCAAGAGACCCAGTACTTC. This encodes CASRRSSWTSGKQETQYF.

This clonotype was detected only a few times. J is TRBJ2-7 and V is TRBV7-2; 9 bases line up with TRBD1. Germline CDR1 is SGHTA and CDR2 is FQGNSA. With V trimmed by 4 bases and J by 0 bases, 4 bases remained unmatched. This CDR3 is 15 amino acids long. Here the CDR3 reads CASSSKTGGSYEQYF. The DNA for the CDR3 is TGTGCCAGCAGCTCGAAGACAGGGGGCTCCTACGAGCAGTACTTC.

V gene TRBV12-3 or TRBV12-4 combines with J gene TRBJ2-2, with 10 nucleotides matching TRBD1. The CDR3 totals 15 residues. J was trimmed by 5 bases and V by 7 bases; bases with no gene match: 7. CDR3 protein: CASTRQGAWTGELFF. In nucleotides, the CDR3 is TGTGCCAGCACCAGACAGGGGGCTTGGACCGGGGAGCTGTTTTTT.

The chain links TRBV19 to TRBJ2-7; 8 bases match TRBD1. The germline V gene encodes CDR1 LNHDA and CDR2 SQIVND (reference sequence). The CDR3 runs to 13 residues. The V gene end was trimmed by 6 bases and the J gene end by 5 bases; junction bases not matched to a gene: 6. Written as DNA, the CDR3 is TGTGCCAGTAGCCCGGGACAGGAGGACGAGCAGTACTTC. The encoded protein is CASSPGQEDEQYF. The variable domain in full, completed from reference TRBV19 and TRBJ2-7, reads DGGITQSPKYLFRKEGQNVTLSCEQNLNHDAMYWYRQDPGQGLRLIYYSQIVNDFQKGDIAEGYSVSREKKESFPLTVTSAQKNPTAFYLCASSPGQEDEQYFGPGTRLTVT.

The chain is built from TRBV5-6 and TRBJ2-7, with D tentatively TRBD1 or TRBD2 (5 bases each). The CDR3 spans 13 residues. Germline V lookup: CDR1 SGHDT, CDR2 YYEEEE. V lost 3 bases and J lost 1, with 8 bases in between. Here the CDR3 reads CASSWGTSYEQYV. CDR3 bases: TGTGCCAGCAGCTGGGGGACGTCCTACGAGCAGTACGTC.

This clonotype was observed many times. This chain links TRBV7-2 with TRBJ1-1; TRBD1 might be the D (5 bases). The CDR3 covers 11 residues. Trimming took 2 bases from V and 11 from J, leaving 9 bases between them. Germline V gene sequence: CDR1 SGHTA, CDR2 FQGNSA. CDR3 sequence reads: CASSLRGEAFF. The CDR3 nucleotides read TGTGCCAGCAGCTTAAGAGGGGAGGCTTTCTTT.